This T cell receptor (beta chain) was obtained from a study of cytomegalovirus exposure and HLA in healthy donors. CDR1 is SGHVS and CDR2 is FQNEAQ in the germline V gene. V lost 6 bases and J lost 5; bases outside the gene matches: 5. This CDR3 comprises 13 residues. Researchers ran the PCR with 60 Vbeta and 13 Jbeta primers. Repertoires were generated with immunoSEQ multiplex PCR, while TCRdb's copy carries only in-frame clones and drops some. The profile shows some 200,000 clones, approximately 84% of them singletons. Whole-study findings and limits: Immune exposure was documented only through CMV serostatus. The authors assumed roughly uniform sequencing depth across donors for presence/absence analyses. It was in a later analysis that TCR association rates were seen to vary by HLA locus, highest for DRB1 and lowest for HLA-C. A few V segments could not be told apart, such as TRBV6-2 and TRBV6-3, and were left out.

Note on this clone: Its cognate antigen is unknown.

This clonotype originated in a female donor in good health and CMV-seronegative. What was sequenced was PBMCs. The V gene is TRBV7-8, the J gene TRBJ1-2; 8 bases line up with TRBD1. This chain's CDR3 is CASSGGQAYGYTF. CDR3 DNA sequence: TGTGCCAGCAGTGGGGGACAGGCTTATGGCTACACCTTC. Together with reference TRBV7-8 and TRBJ1-2, the CDR3 gives the full variable domain: GAGVSQSPRYKVAKRGQDVALRCDPISGHVSLFWYQQALGQGPEFLTYFQNEAQLDKSGLPSDRFFAERPEGSVSTLKIQRTQQEDSAVYLCASSGGQAYGYTFGSGTRLTVV.